This T cell receptor beta chain was obtained from a study of long-term antiretroviral therapy in people with HIV. Study-level points and caveats: Relative to control repertoires, HIV repertoires exhibited narrower CDR3 length ranges. The clones with expansion before ART were dominant in the repertoire at all time points. Post-ART, diversity grew, though it stayed under transplant donor control levels.

As for this clone: As yet, its antigen is unknown.

This was the immunoSEQ v3.0 assay at survey level. Sequenced by immunoSEQ multiplex PCR; TCRdb stores in-frame clones only, minus some. The table includes approximately 13,000 clones, about 88% detected once. The CDR3 loop spans 15 amino acids. V shed 1 base and J 6 bases; nucleotides not matched to a gene: 6. CDR1 SGHTA and CDR2 FQGNSA come from the germline V gene. J is TRBJ1-1 and V is TRBV7-2, with 9 bases matching TRBD1. The receptor was isolated from a middle-aged woman with HIV. The material was unsorted PBMCs, obtained 2.1 years after starting antiretroviral therapy. For the CDR3, the DNA is TGTGCCAGCAGCTTAGGGGACAGGGATGAAGCTGAAGCTTTCTTT. Encoded protein: CASSLGDRDEAEAFF.